Listed here is a single T cell receptor beta chain. The data derive from a study of blood T cell repertoires in COVID-19. Study-wide context: Donors in the United States, Italy and Spain gave samples during acute or convalescent COVID-19.

The protocol was immunoSEQ multiplex PCR, while the TCRdb copy is restricted to in-frame clones and leaves out a portion. The repertoire has about 220,000 clones, more than 80% of them found once; the top ten carry around 3.2%. In germline, CDR1 is SEHNR, CDR2 FQNEAQ (reference sequence). V dropped 1 base and J dropped 3; count of bases not matched to a gene: 1. The CDR3 has 15 amino acids. The cohort comprised adults aged 18 to 89 years residing in about two dozen US areas. Researchers sorted participants into cohorts using their self-reported clinical history. This TCR was sampled from a woman in her late teens or twenties in a cohort exposed to, infected with or recovered from COVID-19 (not recorded which). Sequenced material: PBMCs or T cells enriched from blood (not recorded which). V gene TRBV7-9 combines with J gene TRBJ1-1, with 11 bases aligning to TRBD1. The CDR3 sequence is CASSLGDRGDTEAFF. CDR3 sequence (DNA): TGTGCCAGCAGCTTAGGGGACAGGGGGGACACTGAAGCTTTCTTT.